This T cell receptor (beta chain) was observed in a study of blood T cell repertoires in COVID-19. Study overall: The United States, Italy and Spain were the sources of the acute and convalescent COVID-19 samples. Sample material is recorded as cDNA or gDNA derived from T cells, B-cell-depleted T cells, or PBMCs.

Libraries were prepared by immunoSEQ multiplex PCR; TCRdb keeps only in-frame clonotypes and omits some of them. The repertoire includes over 10,000 clones, approximately 86% of them detected once, and 51% sits in the top ten. The germline V gene has CDR1 SEHNR and CDR2 FQNEAQ (reference sequence). The CDR3 contains 16 residues. With 5 bases clipped from V and 1 base from J, the junction kept 8 bases outside the gene matches. The gene calls are TRBV7-9 and TRBJ1-2; TRBD1 aligns across 9 bases. The receptor was isolated from a man older than 75 with acute or convalescent COVID-19. The sequencing sample was made of peripheral blood. The CDR3 loop reads CASSPKGTGLNYGYTF. CDR3 bases: TGTGCCAGCAGCCCAAAGGGGACAGGGCTTAACTATGGCTACACCTTC.